The rows below give T cell receptor beta chains drawn from one sample of a study of cytomegalovirus exposure and HLA in healthy donors. The assay was immunoSEQ multiplex PCR, and TCRdb's table has in-frame clones only and misses some. The table has some 140,000 clones, 60% to 80% seen once. The sequenced sample consisted of PBMCs. All receptors derive from a man aged 30 to 45 in good health and CMV-seronegative. CDR3s include the opening cysteine and the closing phenylalanine or tryptophan. The D gene is left open where the match is weak. Only some rows state a clone size, as once, few, many or a class for expanded clones.

>NA|TRBD1|TRBV10-1|TRBJ2-7
TGCGCCAGCAGTGACGGGGGACAGGGGGCCTACGAGCAGTACTTC
CASSDGGQGAYEQYF
>once|TRBD2|TRBV9|TRBJ2-3
TGTGCCAGCAGCCTTCGGAGGGGCGGGAGCCCCCCAGATACGCAGTATTTT
CASSLRRGGSPPDTQYF
>few|NA|TRBV6-5|TRBJ2-7
TGTGCCAGCAGTTACTCGTCGGTGACAGGATCCACAGGGCAGTACTTC
CASSYSSVTGSTGQYF
>NA|TRBD2|TRBV27|TRBJ2-1
TGTGCCAGCAGTTTATCGTTCCCTAGCGGGAGGCGGGGTGAGCAGTTCTTC
CASSLSFPSGRRGEQFF
>NA|TRBD1|TRBV2|TRBJ2-7
TGTGCCAGCAGTGAACGGACAGGATTCCTCATATACGAGCAGTACTTC
CASSERTGFLIYEQYF
>NA|NA|TRBV6-5|TRBJ1-2
TGTGCCAGCAGCCCCGACAGGTTCTTCTATGGCTACACCTTC
CASSPDRFFYGYTF
>NA|NA|TRBV10-1|TRBJ2-1
TGCGCCAGCAGTAGCGGACCGTACAATGAGCAGTTCTTC
CASSSGPYNEQFF
>NA|NA|TRBV5-1|TRBJ1-2
TGCGCCAGCAGCTTGGCCCCGGCTAACTATGGCTACACCTTC
CASSLAPANYGYTF
>NA|TRBD2|TRBV30|TRBJ2-3
TGTGCCTGGAGTGGAGCGGGAGGGCCTGGAGATACGCAGTATTTT
CAWSGAGGPGDTQYF
>NA|TRBD2|TRBV28|TRBJ2-1
TGTGCCAGCAGTTCCCTCTGGACTAGCGGCCCTCGGAATGAGCAGTTCTTC
CASSSLWTSGPRNEQFF
>NA|NA|TRBV6-5|TRBJ2-3
TGTGCCAGCAGTTACTCGATGGTTAGCCGAGATACGCAGTATTTT
CASSYSMVSRDTQYF
>NA|NA|TRBV9|TRBJ2-2
TGTGCCAGCAGCCCCATCCACGGGGGGAACACCGGGGAGCTGTTTTTT
CASSPIHGGNTGELFF
>NA|TRBD1|TRBV6-1|TRBJ2-2
TGTGCCAGCAGCAGACAGGGGGCGAACACCGGGGAGCTGTTTTTT
CASSRQGANTGELFF
>NA|TRBD1|TRBV10-1|TRBJ2-1
TGCGCCAGCAGTCCTCGGTTGGGGACAGGGGTCAATGAGCAGTTCTTC
CASSPRLGTGVNEQFF
>NA|TRBD2|TRBV5-1|TRBJ2-3
TGCGCCAGCAGCTTCTCGGGACTAGCGGGTAACACAGATACGCAGTATTTT
CASSFSGLAGNTDTQYF
>few|NA|TRBV5-1|TRBJ1-5
TGCGCCAGCAGCCTGGAGGGTGGAGGCCAGCCCCAGCATTTT
CASSLEGGGQPQHF
>NA|NA|TRBV10-1|TRBJ2-1
TGCGCCAGCAGTGACCCCGACTTCTCCTACAATGAGCAGTTCTTC
CASSDPDFSYNEQFF
>few|NA|TRBV5-1|TRBJ2-7
TGCGCCAGCAGCCCCGGACTGGTTACCTACGAGCAGTACTTC
CASSPGLVTYEQYF
>NA|NA|TRBV7-9|TRBJ1-3
TGTGCCAGCAGCTTGCGGGCCTCTGGAAACACCATATATTTT
CASSLRASGNTIYF
>NA|TRBD1|TRBV19|TRBJ2-1
TGTGCCAGTAGTAACAGGGGGGATGAGCAGTTCTTC
CASSNRGDEQFF
>NA|TRBD1|TRBV19|TRBJ1-4
TGTGCCAGTAGTACCGGGACAGGATATGAAAAACTGTTTTTT
CASSTGTGYEKLFF
>NA|NA|TRBV30|TRBJ2-3
TGTGCCTTGGGGGCGGCGCGGGGCACAGATACGCAGTATTTT
CALGAARGTDTQYF
>few|TRBD2|TRBV9|TRBJ2-1
TGTGCCAGCAGCGTAGGTGCTAGCGGGCCTAAATATGAGCAGTTCTTC
CASSVGASGPKYEQFF
>NA|TRBD1|TRBV5-1|TRBJ2-1
TGCGCCAGCAGCTTCGACAGGGGGGACCTGTTTGGGTACAATGAGCAGTTCTTC
CASSFDRGDLFGYNEQFF
>NA|NA|TRBV28|TRBJ1-2
TGTGCCAGCAGTTTAAGGTCAGGTTACTATGGCTACACCTTC
CASSLRSGYYGYTF
>NA|TRBD1|TRBV7-7|TRBJ2-7
TGTGCTAGCAGCCCGGGACAGGGGTACGAGCAGTACTTC
CASSPGQGYEQYF
>few|TRBD1|TRBV5-1|TRBJ1-2
TGCGCCAGCGGGGACAGTTTATTCAACTATGGCTACACCTTC
CASGDSLFNYGYTF
>NA|TRBD2|TRBV5-4|TRBJ2-3
TGTGCCAGCACCTCTGGAGGGGGTAGCGGGAGGGCTAGAGATACGCAGTATTTT
CASTSGGGSGRARDTQYF
>NA|NA|TRBV5-1|TRBJ1-2
TGCGCCAGCAGCGCCTCAGGGGACAACTATGGCTACACCTTC
CASSASGDNYGYTF
>NA|TRBD2|TRBV9|TRBJ2-7
TGTGCCAGCAGCGTAGCTAGTACGGGGACTAGCGGGAGCTTCAACGAGCAGTACTTC
CASSVASTGTSGSFNEQYF
>NA|NA|TRBV5-1|TRBJ1-1
TGCGCCAGCAGCCCTGGGGGCTCGAACACTGAAGCTTTCTTT
CASSPGGSNTEAFF
>NA|TRBD2|TRBV7-9|TRBJ2-1
TGTGCCAGCAGCTCCGGACTAGCGGGAATGTTTTACAATGAGCAGTTCTTC
CASSSGLAGMFYNEQFF
>NA|TRBD1|TRBV28|TRBJ1-5
TGTGCCTCGGGCAGGGGGAGTCAGCCCCAGCATTTT
CASGRGSQPQHF
>NA|NA|TRBV7-2|TRBJ1-5
TGTGCCAGTACCCAGGGCAATCAGCCCCAGCATTTT
CASTQGNQPQHF
>NA|TRBD1|TRBV15|TRBJ1-1
TGTGCCACCAGCGGTACGACAGGGGGCAGAACTGAAGCTTTCTTT
CATSGTTGGRTEAFF
>NA|NA|TRBV6-5|TRBJ2-2
TGTGCCAGCAGTTATGGAGTATCCGGGGAGCTGTTTTTT
CASSYGVSGELFF
>NA|TRBD2|TRBV9|TRBJ2-1
TGTGCCAGCAGCCCCCGAGCGGGAGTAGGATACAATGAGCAGTTCTTC
CASSPRAGVGYNEQFF
>NA|NA|TRBV9|TRBJ2-6
TGTGCCAGCAGTCCGGGACTTTACTCTGGGGCCAACGTCCTGACTTTC
CASSPGLYSGANVLTF
>NA|TRBD2|TRBV28|TRBJ2-3
TGTGCCTCTACGGGACTAGCGGGCGTCGAGCCAAGAGATACGCAGTATTTT
CASTGLAGVEPRDTQYF
>NA|TRBD1|TRBV5-6|TRBJ1-4
TGTGCCAGCAGCCCGGGACAGCCCGATGAAAAACTGTTTTTT
CASSPGQPDEKLFF
>once|NA|TRBV2|TRBJ1-5
TGTGCCAGCAGGACGGCAGGGGGCAATCAGCCCCAGCATTTT
CASRTAGGNQPQHF
>NA|NA|TRBV2|TRBJ2-7
TGTGCCAACCGTCAGGGGCTTCCGGGCTACGAGCAGTACTTC
CANRQGLPGYEQYF
>NA|NA|TRBV15|TRBJ1-2
TGTGCCACCAGCAGAGGGGGAGGGACCAACTATGGCTACACCTTC
CATSRGGGTNYGYTF
>once|NA|TRBV19|TRBJ2-5
TGTGCCAGTAGTAAGTTCGGGGGAATGCAGACCCAGTACTTC
CASSKFGGMQTQYF
>NA|TRBD1|TRBV6-1|TRBJ1-5
TGTGCCAGCATGCAGGGGGCGATGGGCAATCAGCCCCAGCATTTT
CASMQGAMGNQPQHF
>NA|TRBD1|TRBV27|TRBJ1-5
TGTGCCAGCAGTTTGGGGGGACAGGGGGATCAGCCCCAGCATTTT
CASSLGGQGDQPQHF
>NA|TRBD1|TRBV30|TRBJ1-2
TGTGCCTGGAGAAGGAACAGGGGATTAGGTGGCTACACCTTC
CAWRRNRGLGGYTF
>NA|NA|TRBV7-6|TRBJ2-7
TGTGCCAGCAGCTTGTCCCGGGATCCCTACGAGCAGTACTTC
CASSLSRDPYEQYF
>NA|TRBD1|TRBV5-4|TRBJ2-6
TGTGCCAGCAGCCCCAGGGGGTCTGGGGCCAACGTCCTGACTTTC
CASSPRGSGANVLTF
>NA|NA|TRBV25-1|TRBJ2-3
TGTGCCAGCAGCCGGGGGACTCACACAGATACGCAGTATTTT
CASSRGTHTDTQYF
>NA|NA|TRBV5-1|TRBJ2-3
TGCGCCAGCAGCCCGGACGGGGGCACAGATACGCAGTATTTT
CASSPDGGTDTQYF
>NA|NA|TRBV4-1|TRBJ2-1
TGCGCCAGCAGCCAGGCTGGCCTAGCGTCTACCTACAATGAGCAGTTCTTC
CASSQAGLASTYNEQFF
>NA|NA|TRBV6-1|TRBJ2-1
TGTGCCAGCAGGGAGGACTCCAACAATGAGCAGTTCTTC
CASREDSNNEQFF
>once|NA|TRBV7-9|TRBJ1-1
TGTGCCAGCAGCTCCCAAAGCAGCGGCACTGAAGCTTTCTTT
CASSSQSSGTEAFF
>NA|NA|TRBV2|TRBJ2-2
TGTGCCAGCAGTCCCCGGGACTTAAGGGCGGTCGGGGAGCTGTTTTTT
CASSPRDLRAVGELFF
>once|TRBD1|TRBV9|TRBJ2-4
TGTGCCAGCAGCCCAAGGGACAGCGCCAGCGACATTCAGTACTTC
CASSPRDSASDIQYF
>NA|TRBD1|TRBV2|TRBJ1-1
TGTGCCAGCAACTGGGACAGCTACACTGAAGCTTTCTTT
CASNWDSYTEAFF
>NA|NA|TRBV7-3|TRBJ2-6
TGTGCCAGCAGCTTAACACCGGTACAGAGCTCTGGGGCCAACGTCCTGACTTTC
CASSLTPVQSSGANVLTF
>NA|TRBD2|TRBV7-9|TRBJ2-3
TGTGCCAGCGCCGACGGGACTAGCTTCACAGATACGCAGTATTTT
CASADGTSFTDTQYF